This T cell receptor beta chain is drawn from a study of shared clonotypes between healthy human individuals. At the level of the study: A few men and a couple of women, aged 18 to 49, were donors.

Profiling relied on immunoSEQ multiplex PCR, and the TCRdb table lists in-frame clones only, not all of them. The table lists a few hundred thousand clones, 73% of them singletons, with more than 9% in the top ten. The CDR3 has 13 residues. V shed 2 bases and J 11 bases; nucleotides not matched to a gene: 3. Germline V gene lookup returns CDR1 ENHRY and CDR2 SYGVKD. The chain recombines TRBV10-3 with TRBJ2-3; 11 bases align to TRBD2. Material for sequencing was memory CD4+ T cells sorted from blood. Subset here: CD45RA-negative fraction. The receptor comes from a man younger than 45 in good health. CDR3 loop: CAISETSGSLQYF. DNA of the CDR3: TGTGCCATCAGTGAGACTAGCGGGAGTTTGCAGTATTTT.